A selection of T cell receptor beta chains follows, all from one sample in a study of identical twins. TCRdb fed the 5' RACE reads into MiXCR, producing one record per CDR3 protein. The data contain more than 600,000 distinct CDR3 sequences, around a sixth of them singletons. These data were also reused for a study on T cells expressing NK-cell markers.

Sequenced material: PBMCs. Source of these receptors: a woman between 18 and 29 years old in good health. Each CDR3 is given with its conserved first and last residue. The D gene is left open where the match is weak. The size entry is marked missing in some rows and otherwise reads once, few, many or a size class.

>TRBV2|.|.|TRBJ2-1
CASKVGPNEQFF
TGTGCCAGCAAGGTCGGGCCCAATGAGCAGTTCTTC
>TRBV20-1|few|TRBD1|TRBJ1-2
CSARGQGESLDGYTF
TGCAGTGCTAGGGGACAGGGGGAAAGTTTGGATGGCTACACCTTC
>TRBV19|.|.|TRBJ2-1
CASSARNGPYNEQFF
TGTGCCAGTAGTGCCCGGAACGGACCCTACAATGAGCAGTTCTTC
>TRBV15|.|.|TRBJ2-7
CATSLPTNEQYF
TGTGCCACCAGCTTACCAACCAACGAGCAGTACTTC
>TRBV20-1|few|TRBD1|TRBJ1-5
CSALTGGINQPQHF
TGCAGTGCTTTGACAGGGGGCATCAATCAGCCCCAGCATTTT
>TRBV20-1|once|.|TRBJ2-5
CSARWLQEETQYF
TGCAGTGCCCGCTGGCTGCAAGAAGAGACCCAGTACTTC
>TRBV7-2|many|.|TRBJ2-3
CASSLATAGQYTQYF
TGTGCCAGCAGCTTAGCAACAGCCGGACAGTATACGCAGTATTTT
>TRBV20-1|few|TRBD2|TRBJ2-1
CSARQRGSSSYNEQFF
TGCAGTGCTAGACAGCGGGGGTCCAGCTCCTACAATGAGCAGTTCTTC
>TRBV6-2/TRBV6-3|.|.|TRBJ1-5
CASSYSFRARATTQPQHF
TGTGCCAGCAGTTACTCGTTCCGAGCTAGGGCGACCACTCAGCCCCAGCATTTT
>TRBV6-5|.|.|TRBJ2-7
CASSYDTRPTYEQYF
TGTGCCAGCAGTTACGACACCCGACCTACCTACGAGCAGTACTTC
>TRBV20-1|few|.|TRBJ2-7
CSATSGYYEQYF
TGCAGTGCTACCAGCGGGTACTACGAGCAGTACTTC
>TRBV12-3/TRBV12-4|.|.|TRBJ2-1
CASSSPSDRHEQFF
TGTGCCAGCAGTTCCCCTTCCGACAGGCATGAGCAGTTCTTC
>TRBV12-3/TRBV12-4|many|TRBD1|TRBJ2-1
CASSSQGVSYNEQFF
TGTGCCAGCAGCTCCCAGGGGGTTTCCTACAATGAGCAGTTCTTC
>TRBV5-1|.|.|TRBJ2-3
CASSLAGGAVDTQYF
TGCGCCAGCAGCTTGGCCGGGGGAGCTGTGGATACGCAGTATTTT
>TRBV18|.|.|TRBJ1-6
CASSPGDRSSYNSPLHF
TGTGCCAGCTCACCAGGGGACCGGAGCTCCTATAATTCACCCCTCCACTTT
>TRBV5-1|.|TRBD2|TRBJ2-3
CASTSLAGGVDTQYF
TGCGCCAGCACCTCCCTAGCGGGGGGTGTAGATACGCAGTATTTT
>TRBV7-2|.|.|TRBJ2-7
CASSPPIGVHEQYF
TGTGCCAGCAGCCCCCCCATTGGGGTCCACGAGCAGTACTTC
>TRBV5-1|.|.|TRBJ2-3
CASSLGVGAGTDTQYF
TGCGCCAGCAGCTTGGGTGTGGGGGCCGGGACAGATACGCAGTATTTT
>TRBV5-1|.|.|TRBJ2-7
CASSIDRAGMYEQYF
TGCGCCAGCAGTATCGACCGGGCAGGGATGTACGAGCAGTACTTC
>TRBV11-2|.|TRBD2|TRBJ2-7
CASRPYRGDGEQYF
TGTGCCAGCAGGCCGTACCGGGGGGACGGCGAGCAGTACTTC
>TRBV4-1|.|.|TRBJ2-3
CASSQPVRGLGDTQYF
TGCGCCAGCAGCCAACCGGTCCGGGGGCTTGGAGATACGCAGTATTTT
>TRBV6-6|many|.|TRBJ2-1
CASSLYGANEQFF
TGTGCCAGCAGTCTTTACGGCGCGAATGAGCAGTTCTTC
>TRBV5-1|.|.|TRBJ2-2
CASSLLLHANTGELFF
TGCGCCAGCAGCTTGTTACTGCACGCGAACACCGGGGAGCTGTTTTTT
>TRBV20-1|few|TRBD2|TRBJ2-1
CSAPLAGVQFF
TGCAGTGCACCTCTAGCGGGGGTGCAGTTCTTC
>TRBV12-3/TRBV12-4|few|.|TRBJ2-1
CASSLVVPGEQFF
TGTGCCAGCAGTTTAGTAGTTCCGGGGGAGCAGTTCTTC
>TRBV5-1|few|TRBD1|TRBJ2-1
CASSTGQGYNEQFF
TGCGCCAGCAGCACAGGACAGGGATACAATGAGCAGTTCTTC
>TRBV20-1|few|TRBD1|TRBJ2-5
CSAPRQGRETQYF
TGCAGTGCCCCTCGACAGGGCCGAGAGACCCAGTACTTC
>TRBV20-1|few|.|TRBJ2-2
CSARRGALTGELFF
TGCAGTGCTAGACGCGGGGCACTAACCGGGGAGCTGTTTTTT
>TRBV20-1|few|.|TRBJ1-1
CSARIQGNTEAFF
TGCAGTGCTAGGATACAGGGGAACACTGAAGCTTTCTTT
>TRBV11-1|few|TRBD2|TRBJ2-4
CASSQPGWASGNQNIQYF
TGTGCCAGCAGCCAGCCGGGGTGGGCTAGCGGGAATCAGAACATTCAGTACTTC
>TRBV20-1|.|.|TRBJ1-2
CSAPDTNYGYTF
TGCAGTGCTCCGGACACTAACTATGGCTACACCTTC
>TRBV15|.|.|TRBJ2-4
CATSRGGRSDIQYF
TGTGCCACCAGCAGAGGTGGCCGCAGCGACATTCAGTACTTC
>TRBV20-1|few|.|TRBJ1-1
CSGETHELGAFF
TGCAGTGGGGAGACACACGAACTTGGAGCTTTCTTT
>TRBV4-2|.|TRBD2|TRBJ2-1
CASSQERTSGYNEQFF
TGTGCCAGCAGCCAGGAAAGGACTAGCGGTTACAATGAGCAGTTCTTC
>TRBV20-1|many|TRBD2|TRBJ2-1
CSARDLGGSYNEQFF
TGCAGTGCTAGAGACCTGGGGGGGTCCTACAATGAGCAGTTCTTC
>TRBV20-1|few|.|TRBJ2-2
CSAPEQTNTGELFF
TGCAGTGCTCCCGAACAGACGAACACCGGGGAGCTGTTTTTT
>TRBV20-1|.|.|TRBJ2-7
CSASPWINRQGGREQYF
TGCAGTGCAAGCCCCTGGATAAACCGGCAGGGGGGACGGGAGCAGTACTTC
>TRBV20-1|.|.|TRBJ2-7
CSARDELHEQYF
TGCAGTGCTAGAGATGAACTCCACGAGCAGTACTTC